Each of the 23 T cell receptor beta chains below was sequenced from the same sample in a study of cytomegalovirus exposure and HLA in healthy donors. PCR employed 60 Vbeta and 13 Jbeta primers. Here immunoSEQ multiplex PCR was the method, and the copy in TCRdb shows in-frame clones only, minus some. This repertoire shows roughly 230,000 clones, roughly 91% found once; its top ten account for 1.7%. The source material was PBMCs. These receptors were taken from a girl aged 2 to 10 in good health and CMV-seronegative.

The count of this clone is one. The chain combines TRBV5-1 with TRBJ2-1; 9 nucleotides match TRBD2. Germline-derived CDR1 and CDR2 are SGHRS and YFSETQ. The CDR3 loop spans 15 amino acids. V lost 4 bases to trimming and J lost 1 base; unmatched junction nucleotides: 3. CDR3 in amino acids: CASSVGLASYNEQFF. The CDR3 nucleotides read TGCGCCAGCAGCGTCGGACTAGCGTCCTACAATGAGCAGTTCTTC.

The sample holds one count of this clone. The chain has TRBV29-1 and TRBJ2-2, with D perhaps matching TRBD2 (6 bases). This CDR3 is built from 14 residues. Germline V gives CDR1 SQVTM, CDR2 ANQGSEA. Trimming pared 6 bases from V and 3 bases from J, leaving 14 bases between. CDR3 sequence reads: CSVCPRRDTGELFF. CDR3 nucleotides: TGCAGCGTGTGCCCGAGGAGGGACACCGGGGAGCTGTTTTTT.

This sequence joins TRBV5-1 and TRBJ1-1; perhaps TRBD1 as D (5 bases). Germline CDR1 reads SGHRS; CDR2 reads YFSETQ. The V gene lost 4 bases and the J gene lost 3 bases, with 13 bases spanning the gap. CDR3 length: 14 residues. The CDR3 sequence: CASSMVRVDTEAFF. DNA for the CDR3: TGCGCCAGCAGCATGGTCAGGGTGGACACTGAAGCTTTCTTT. The variable domain in full, with the rest retrieved from reference TRBV5-1 and TRBJ1-1, is KAGVTQTPRYLIKTRGQQVTLSCSPISGHRSVSWYQQTPGQGLQFLFEYFSETQRNKGNFPGRFSGRQFSNSRSEMNVSTLELGDSALYLCASSMVRVDTEAFFGQGTRLTVV.

This clone was seen only once. This rearrangement joins TRBV7-2 to TRBJ2-1; 13 positions agree with TRBD2. The germline gives CDR1 SGHTA, CDR2 FQGNSA. V lost 2 bases, J lost 14 bases, and 9 bases stayed unmatched. CDR3 length: 15 amino acids. The CDR3 bases are TGTGCCAGCAGCTTAAAGATTACTAGCGGGGGGGCGAAGTTCTTC. Translation: CASSLKITSGGAKFF.

The chain uses TRBV18 and TRBJ1-1; no definite D call. This CDR3 region has 14 residues. Between the trimmed V and J ends, which lost 3 bases and 1 base, there was a span of 9 bases. Germline CDR1 KGHSH, CDR2 LQKENI. In nucleotides, the CDR3 is TGTGCCAGCTCACCCTGGGAGAGGAACACTGAAGCTTTCTTT. This codes for CASSPWERNTEAFF.

The chain carries TRBV28 and TRBJ1-1, with unresolved D. The CDR3 contains 16 residues. The V gene's germline CDR1 is MDHEN and CDR2 SYDVKM. With 6 bases removed from V and 1 base from J, the gap between germline ends came to 18 bases. The CDR3 DNA reads as TGTGCCAGCAGGAACCCCTCAGAAAGTGGGAACACTGAAGCTTTCTTT. Translating gives CASRNPSESGNTEAFF.

The chain has TRBV9 and TRBJ1-2; TRBD1 matches at 7 bases. Losses at the gene ends were 0 bases for V and 5 bases for J; bases not matched to a gene: 4. The germline CDR1 and CDR2 sequences are SGDLS and YYNGEE. The CDR3 has 14 amino acids. CDR3 DNA: TGTGCCAGCAGCGTAGGTGTGACAGGGTATGGCTACACCTTC. It codes for CASSVGVTGYGYTF. The full variable domain, its missing parts supplied by reference TRBV9 and TRBJ1-2, is DSGVTQTPKHLITATGQRVTLRCSPRSGDLSVYWYQQSLDQGLQFLIQYYNGEERAKGNILERFSAQQFPDLHSELNLSSLELGDSALYFCASSVGVTGYGYTFGSGTRLTVV.

The J gene is TRBJ2-5, the V gene TRBV25-1; TRBD2 matches at 8 bases. Germline V gene lookup returns CDR1 MGHDK and CDR2 SYGVNS. The trim removed 7 bases at V and 3 bases at J, leaving 4 bases unmatched. The CDR3 extends over 13 amino acids. CDR3 nucleotides: TGTGCCAGCACCAGGACTAGCAAAGAGACCCAGTACTTC. Translation: CASTRTSKETQYF.

This chain links TRBV5-5 with TRBJ1-3; the D gene is possibly TRBD1 (5 bases). The CDR3 is made up of 16 amino acids. Germline-derived CDR1 and CDR2 are SGHKS and YYEKEE (reference sequence). Between the trimmed V and J ends, which lost 4 bases and 0 bases, there was a span of 14 bases. CDR3 loop: CASSRDQGYSGNTIYF. In DNA, the CDR3 is TGTGCCAGCAGCCGTGACCAGGGCTACTCTGGAAACACCATATATTTT.

The chain combines TRBV7-9 with TRBJ2-7, with 8 bases that match TRBD1. V shed 8 bases and J 2 bases; nucleotides not matched to a gene: 5. The CDR3 loop spans 13 amino acids. Looked up from germline, CDR1 is SEHNR and CDR2 is FQNEAQ (reference sequence). The CDR3 nucleotides are TGTGCCAGCTCTGACAGGGGCCCCTACGAGCAGTACTTC. It specifies CASSDRGPYEQYF.

The DNA for the CDR3 is TGCGCCAGCATGAGGGGGATAAGCTCCTACGAGCAGTACTTC. It is translated as CASMRGISSYEQYF. The V and J genes are TRBV10-2 and TRBJ2-7; D possibly corresponds to TRBD1 (6 bases). V lost 7 bases and J 0 bases, leaving 13 bases between the germline ends. The CDR3 covers 14 residues. In germline, CDR1 is WSHSY, CDR2 SAAADI.

V is TRBV5-6 and J is TRBJ1-2; D gene ambiguous. This CDR3 is built from 13 residues. Trimming stripped 2 bases from V and 4 bases from J, with 9 bases between. CDR1 is SGHDT, CDR2 YYEEEE, per germline. The CDR3 nucleotides are TGTGCCAGCAGCTTAACTTACTCCTATGGCTACACCTTC. It specifies CASSLTYSYGYTF.

The CDR3 nucleotides read TGTGCCAGCAGCCCTCCGGGGATTATCACAGATACGCAGTATTTT. It codes for CASSPPGIITDTQYF. The gene calls are TRBV7-9 and TRBJ2-3; tentative D call: TRBD2 (5 bases). Trimming shortened V by 5 bases and J by 2 bases, and 14 bases separated the two germline ends. Looked up from germline, CDR1 is SEHNR and CDR2 is FQNEAQ (reference sequence). This CDR3 has 15 residues.

The chain carries TRBV15 and TRBJ1-6; tentatively, D is TRBD1 (5 bases). Germline CDR1 and CDR2: LNHNV and YYDKDF (reference sequence). This CDR3 spans 16 amino acids. V was clipped by 1 base and J by 6 bases, with 13 bases between them. CDR3: CATSRASGGINSPLHF. CDR3 DNA sequence: TGTGCCACCAGCAGAGCCTCTGGGGGGATTAATTCACCCCTCCACTTT.

The genes are TRBV12-5 and TRBJ2-1; TRBD2 matches 13 bases. The CDR3 consists of 17 residues. The V gene's germline CDR1 is LGHNT and CDR2 FRNRAP. V was clipped by 2 bases and J by 5 bases; unmatched bases: 6. For the CDR3, the DNA is TGTGCTAGTGGTTTGCCCCGACTAGCGGGAGGCCACAATGAGCAGTTCTTC. Translation: CASGLPRLAGGHNEQFF.

The V and J genes are TRBV5-4 and TRBJ2-3; 7 nucleotides agree with TRBD1. After removal of 4 bases from V and 5 bases from J, the junction contained 7 bases not matched to a gene. Germline loops: CDR1 SGHNT, CDR2 YYREEE (reference sequence). This CDR3 has 14 residues. The CDR3 DNA reads as TGTGCCAGCAGCCTGACAGGGAGAGAAGATACGCAGTATTTT. Amino acids: CASSLTGREDTQYF.

The chain has TRBV5-1 and TRBJ2-3; weak D call: TRBD2 (5 bases). Trimming took off 1 base at V and 9 bases at J, with 12 bases between the two ends. The CDR3 runs to 13 residues. Per the germline V gene, CDR1 is SGHRS and CDR2 is YFSETQ. The DNA for the CDR3 is TGCGCCAGCAGCTTGCTGAGGAGGCGGACGCAGTATTTT. Amino acid sequence: CASSLLRRRTQYF. The whole variable domain, remainder taken from reference TRBV5-1 and TRBJ2-3, is KAGVTQTPRYLIKTRGQQVTLSCSPISGHRSVSWYQQTPGQGLQFLFEYFSETQRNKGNFPGRFSGRQFSNSRSEMNVSTLELGDSALYLCASSLLRRRTQYFGPGTRLTVL.

This clone was observed a single time. The V gene is TRBV7-8, the J gene TRBJ2-5; 8 bases match TRBD1. V was clipped by 5 bases and J by 5 bases; unmatched bases: 10. Germline CDR1 SGHVS, CDR2 FQNEAQ. The CDR3 totals 15 residues. The CDR3 nucleotides are TGTGCCAGCAGCCTGGGGACAGGCAGAGGCGAGACCCAGTACTTC. Protein: CASSLGTGRGETQYF.

The CDR3 DNA reads as TGTGCCAGTACCCGAGACACAAGCAATCAGCCCCAGCATTTT. This encodes CASTRDTSNQPQHF. The chain uses TRBV19 and TRBJ1-5; no clear D. The CDR3 runs to 14 residues. The V and J ends lost 7 bases and 1 base respectively, with 11 bases between them. Germline CDR1 reads LNHDA; CDR2 reads SQIVND (reference sequence).

This sequence joins TRBV6-6 and TRBJ1-2, with 7 nucleotides matching TRBD1. The ends lost 5 bases at V and 8 bases at J; junction bases unmatched: 8. The CDR3 covers 13 residues. Germline V gene data show CDR1 as MNHNY and CDR2 as SVGAGI (reference sequence). CDR3: CASSRDSPEGYTF. DNA for the CDR3: TGTGCCAGCAGTCGGGACAGCCCGGAGGGCTACACCTTC.

V gene TRBV14 combines with J gene TRBJ2-2; a weak D match, TRBD1 (6 bases). There are 16 residues in the CDR3. Trimming shortened V by 4 bases and J by 0 bases, and 12 bases separated the two germline ends. Germline V lookup: CDR1 SGHDN, CDR2 FVKESK. The CDR3: CASSLTGTSNTGELFF. For the CDR3, the DNA is TGTGCCAGCAGCCTGACCGGGACATCGAACACCGGGGAGCTGTTTTTT.

The rearrangement uses TRBV25-1 and TRBJ2-5; 8 bases line up with TRBD1. The CDR3 is 15 amino acids. CDR1 and CDR2 from the germline V gene are MGHDK and SYGVNS. After removal of 5 bases from V and 2 bases from J, the junction contained 7 bases not matched to a gene. CDR3 amino acids: CASSHRRTGQETQYF. CDR3 nucleotides: TGTGCCAGCAGTCACCGGAGGACAGGGCAAGAGACCCAGTACTTC.

This chain uses TRBV28 with TRBJ1-6; D possibly corresponds to TRBD1 (6 bases). Trimming stripped 5 bases from V and 2 bases from J, with 16 bases between. CDR1 and CDR2 from the germline V gene are MDHEN and SYDVKM. CDR3 length equals 17 residues. The CDR3 spells CASSIQGGGTYNSPLHF. CDR3 DNA sequence: TGTGCCAGCAGTATCCAAGGGGGGGGCACCTATAATTCACCCCTCCACTTT.